Below are 2 T cell receptor beta chains sequenced from a single sample in a study of TIL therapy for anti-PD-1-resistant metastatic lung cancer. The libraries were made with immunoSEQ v3. The method was immunoSEQ multiplex PCR; TCRdb's version includes in-frame clones alone and lacks a portion of them. The sample has tens of thousands of clones, around 69% seen once. The time point is: pre-treatment sample, taken before nivolumab and TIL therapy. Sequencing used blood, obtained at baseline. The receptors originated from a person aged 25 to 85 with non-small cell lung cancer.

The rearrangement joins TRBV7-7 to TRBJ2-5; 7 nucleotides line up with TRBD1. Germline values: CDR1 SSHAT, CDR2 FNYEAQ (reference sequence). The CDR3 consists of 16 residues. The DNA of the CDR3 is TGTGCTAGTTCCTCGAGGGGGACAGTGAGGCAAGAGACCCAGTACTTC. This translates into CASSSRGTVRQETQYF.

CDR3 amino acids: CAWRVTGGTTEAFF. CDR3 coding DNA: TGTGCCTGGAGGGTGACAGGGGGTACCACTGAAGCTTTCTTT. The chain joins TRBV30 to TRBJ1-1; 9 positions match TRBD1. V was pared by 3 bases and J by 4 bases, with 6 bases of the junction left unmatched. The length of the CDR3 is 14 residues. Germline V gives CDR1 GTSNPN, CDR2 SVGIG (reference sequence).